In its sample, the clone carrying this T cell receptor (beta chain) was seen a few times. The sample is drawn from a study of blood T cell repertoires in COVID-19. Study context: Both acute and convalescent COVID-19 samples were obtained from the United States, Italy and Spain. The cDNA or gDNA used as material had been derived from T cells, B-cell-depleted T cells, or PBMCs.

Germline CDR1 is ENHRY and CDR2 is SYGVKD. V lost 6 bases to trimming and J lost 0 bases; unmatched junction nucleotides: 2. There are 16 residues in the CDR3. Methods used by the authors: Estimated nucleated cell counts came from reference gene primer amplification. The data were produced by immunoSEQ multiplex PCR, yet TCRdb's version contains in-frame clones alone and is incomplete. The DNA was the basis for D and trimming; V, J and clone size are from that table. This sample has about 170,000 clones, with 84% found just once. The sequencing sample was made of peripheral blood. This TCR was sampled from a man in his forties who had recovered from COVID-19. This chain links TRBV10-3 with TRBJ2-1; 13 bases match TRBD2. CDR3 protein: CAIRRTSGSSYNEQFF. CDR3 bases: TGTGCCATCAGGAGGACTAGCGGGAGCTCCTACAATGAGCAGTTCTTC.